This T cell receptor (beta chain) was obtained from a study of blood T cell repertoires in COVID-19. The overall study: PBMCs, B-cell-depleted T cells, or T cells were the source of the cDNA or gDNA that made up the material.

The count of this clone is one. The CDR3 length is 14 residues. Trimming left V 2 bases short and J 0 bases short, with 5 bases between. The germline V gene has CDR1 SGHTA and CDR2 FQGNSA. This table comes from immunoSEQ multiplex PCR, and its TCRdb copy is limited to in-frame clones, with some not included. Among about 410,000 clones listed, about nine tenths were seen once. Enrolled during active infection, Seattle patients were then followed longitudinally. Specimen: peripheral blood. The TCR sequence derives from a woman aged 40 to 55 with COVID-19, enrolled during active disease. V and J are TRBV7-2 and TRBJ1-3; D ambiguous. CDR3 region: CASSLYSSGNTIYF. The CDR3 bases are TGTGCCAGCAGCTTATATAGCTCTGGAAACACCATATATTTT. The full variable domain, with the rest looked up from reference TRBV7-2 and TRBJ1-3, is GAGVSQSPSNKVTEKGKDVELRCDPISGHTALYWYRQSLGQGLEFLIYFQGNSAPDKSGLPSDRFSAERTGGSVSTLTIQRTQQEDSAVYLCASSLYSSGNTIYFGEGSWLTVV.